Shown below are 31 T cell receptor beta chains from a single sample sequenced in a study of blood T cell repertoires in COVID-19. Sequenced by immunoSEQ multiplex PCR; TCRdb stores in-frame clones only, minus some. The table includes roughly 250,000 clones, around 90% detected once. The sequenced sample was PBMCs or T cells enriched from blood (not recorded which). The receptors were gathered from a woman aged 40 to 49 who had been exposed to COVID-19.

V usage is TRBV28 and J usage is TRBJ1-2, with no clear D. V dropped 2 bases and J dropped 2 bases, with 6 bases sitting between them. The CDR3 has 13 residues. In germline, CDR1 is MDHEN, CDR2 SYDVKM. In DNA, the CDR3 is TGTGCCAGCAGTTTACACGGGAACTATGGCTACACCTTC. This codes for CASSLHGNYGYTF.

The chain carries TRBV7-2 and TRBJ2-7; tentatively, D is TRBD2 (7 bases). Trimming removed 5 bases at V and 0 bases at J, with 17 bases between. The CDR3 length is 16 residues. Germline V lookup: CDR1 SGHTA, CDR2 FQGNSA. CDR3 protein: CASSLGGRGASYEQYF. CDR3 DNA: TGTGCCAGCAGCCTCGGAGGGAGGGGGGCCTCCTACGAGCAGTACTTC. Full variable domain (rest looked up from reference TRBV7-2 and TRBJ2-7): GAGVSQSPSNKVTEKGKDVELRCDPISGHTALYWYRQSLGQGLEFLIYFQGNSAPDKSGLPSDRFSAERTGGSVSTLTIQRTQQEDSAVYLCASSLGGRGASYEQYFGPGTRLTVT.

The chain has TRBV18 and TRBJ1-2; 7 nucleotides line up with TRBD1. Germline V lookup: CDR1 KGHSH, CDR2 LQKENI. The CDR3 contains 16 residues. The J segment lost 4 bases and the V segment lost 0 bases, leaving 8 bases of the junction unmatched. CDR3 coding DNA: TGTGCCAGCTCACCACCGCCGGGACAGATGGTCTATGGCTACACCTTC. It encodes CASSPPPGQMVYGYTF.

The chain has TRBV6-5 and TRBJ1-2, with 10 bases fitting TRBD1. V gave up 6 bases and J gave up 6 bases; unmatched junction bases: 4. CDR3 length: 13 residues. The germline CDR1 and CDR2 sequences are MNHEY and SVGAGI. CDR3 protein: CASSRDRGNGYTF. The CDR3 DNA follows: TGTGCCAGCAGCCGGGACAGGGGAAATGGCTACACCTTC.

This clone has only one observation. The chain uses TRBV6-2 or TRBV6-3 and TRBJ1-2; TRBD1 might be the D (5 bases). CDR1 is MNHEY and CDR2 is SVGEGT in the germline V gene. This CDR3 has 14 amino acids. Trimming pared 1 base from V and 4 bases from J, leaving 10 bases between. In DNA form, the CDR3 reads TGTGCCAGCAGTTACTTCTCAGGGCTCTATGGCTACACCTTC. It encodes CASSYFSGLYGYTF.

The chain links TRBV6-1 to TRBJ1-1, with D perhaps TRBD1 (5 bases). The CDR3 covers 18 residues. Germline CDR1 and CDR2: MNHNS and SASEGT. Trimming removed 0 bases from V and 4 bases from J, with 21 bases in between. The chain's CDR3 is CASSEAAGPTILSTEAFF. The CDR3 DNA reads TGTGCCAGCAGTGAAGCGGCGGGGCCAACAATATTGAGCACTGAAGCTTTCTTT.

This chain links TRBV9 with TRBJ1-4; no definite D call. The CDR3 contains 17 residues. From germline, CDR1 is SGDLS and CDR2 YYNGEE. Trimming cost V 3 bases and J 0 bases, with 15 bases left between them. Here the CDR3 reads CASSAPLGAATNEKLFF. The CDR3 bases are TGTGCCAGCAGCGCCCCGCTAGGTGCCGCAACTAATGAAAAACTGTTTTTT.

V is TRBV30 and J is TRBJ2-7; D may be TRBD2 (5 bases). The CDR3 length is 13 residues. The V end was cut by 0 bases, the J end by 3 bases, with 9 bases between. CDR1 GTSNPN and CDR2 SVGIG come from the germline V gene (reference sequence). The CDR3 nucleotides are TGTGCCTGGAGTGTGGGAGAGGGCTACGAGCAGTACTTC. Translating it yields CAWSVGEGYEQYF.

This chain links TRBV19 with TRBJ2-7; possible D gene TRBD1, 6 bases. Trimming removed 5 bases at V and 6 bases at J, with 14 bases between. This CDR3 spans 13 amino acids. CDR1 LNHDA and CDR2 SQIVND come from the germline V gene (reference sequence). CDR3 DNA sequence: TGTGCCAGTAGTCCAGGGGCAGGGACCGAGCAGTACGTC. Translating it yields CASSPGAGTEQYV.

This CDR3 is CASSTWGVWDTEAFF. CDR3 DNA sequence: TGTGCCAGCAGTACGTGGGGGGTGTGGGACACTGAAGCTTTCTTT. The chain employs TRBV6-5 and TRBJ1-1; maybe TRBD1 (5 bases). Germline CDR1 MNHEY, CDR2 SVGAGI. This CDR3 contains 15 residues. Trimming took off 5 bases at V and 3 bases at J, with 16 bases between the two ends.

Here the CDR3 reads CASSPQPGLRNQPQHF. For the CDR3, the DNA is TGCGCCAGCAGCCCCCAACCGGGACTTCGCAATCAGCCCCAGCATTTT. The V call is TRBV4-1, the J call TRBJ1-5, with TRBD1 as a possible D gene (5 bases). This CDR3 spans 16 amino acids. The ends were cut back, 4 bases at V and 2 bases at J, with 15 bases in the middle. The germline V gene has CDR1 MGHRA and CDR2 YSYEKL.

V and J are TRBV2 and TRBJ2-7; the D is unclear. The V and J ends lost 4 bases and 8 bases respectively, with 9 bases between them. This CDR3 has 11 amino acids. Germline V gives CDR1 SNHLY, CDR2 FYNNEI. CDR3 residues: CASSVLVQQYV. CDR3 DNA sequence: TGTGCCAGCAGTGTCCTAGTGCAGCAGTACGTC.

The CDR3 bases are TGTGCCAGCAGTTTTAGAGGGAGCTATGGCTACACCTTC. Encoded protein: CASSFRGSYGYTF. V gene TRBV27 combines with J gene TRBJ1-2; no firm D call. The ends were cut back, 3 bases at V and 4 bases at J, with 9 bases in the middle. Germline values: CDR1 MNHEY, CDR2 SMNVEV (reference sequence). The CDR3 is 13 amino acids.

The chain employs TRBV18 and TRBJ2-7; D unclear. The V gene lost 2 bases and the J gene lost 4 bases, with 9 bases spanning the gap. Germline-derived CDR1 and CDR2 are KGHSH and LQKENI. CDR3 length equals 13 residues. For the CDR3, the DNA is TGTGCCAGCTCACCATCTCAACAATACGAGCAGTACGTC. Its protein product is CASSPSQQYEQYV.

V and J are TRBV9 and TRBJ2-1; D might be TRBD2 (6 bases). The CDR3 consists of 14 residues. With 3 bases removed from V and 7 bases from J, the gap between germline ends came to 14 bases. The germline V gene has CDR1 SGDLS and CDR2 YYNGEE. The chain's CDR3 is CASSERGLLNEQFF. The CDR3 region has the DNA TGTGCCAGCAGCGAGCGAGGACTACTAAATGAGCAGTTCTTC.

V is TRBV4-1 and J is TRBJ1-5; weak D call: TRBD1 (6 bases). V lost 1 base to trimming and J lost 4 bases, with 20 bases between them. Germline V gene sequence: CDR1 MGHRA, CDR2 YSYEKL. The length of the CDR3 is 18 residues. DNA for the CDR3: TGCGCCAGCAGCCAAGTCGAGACAGGATTCGTATGGAATCAGCCCCAGCATTTT. Protein product: CASSQVETGFVWNQPQHF.

This chain links TRBV5-1 with TRBJ2-1, with TRBD2 matching 11 bases. CDR3 length: 15 amino acids. Germline V gene sequence: CDR1 SGHRS, CDR2 YFSETQ. V was pared by 0 bases and J by 5 bases, with 1 base of the junction left unmatched. The CDR3 is CASSLGLAGNNEQFF. The CDR3 bases are TGCGCCAGCAGCTTGGGACTAGCGGGAAACAATGAGCAGTTCTTC.

In DNA form, the CDR3 reads TGTGCCATCGGGGCCCAAACTGAAGCTTTCTTT. This gives the protein CAIGAQTEAFF. This rearrangement joins TRBV10-3 to TRBJ1-1, with D tentatively TRBD1 (5 bases). CDR3 length equals 11 residues. V was clipped by 8 bases and J by 5 bases, with 9 bases between them. Germline V CDR1 and CDR2: ENHRY, SYGVKD.

V and J are TRBV4-2 and TRBJ1-3, with D perhaps matching TRBD1 (6 bases). CDR1 is LGHNA, CDR2 YNFKEQ, per germline. The CDR3 contains 16 residues. Trimming shortened V by 4 bases and J by 4 bases, and 17 bases separated the two germline ends. CDR3 protein: CASSPPLGGRGNTIYF. DNA of the CDR3: TGTGCCAGCAGCCCCCCCCTAGGGGGTAGGGGAAACACCATATATTTT.

The rearrangement joins TRBV3-1 (or the pseudogene TRBV3-2) to TRBJ2-1; 9 positions match TRBD2. Germline assignment: CDR1 LGHDT and CDR2 YNNKEL (reference sequence). V shed 1 base and J 7 bases; nucleotides not matched to a gene: 8. The length of the CDR3 is 16 residues. The CDR3 spells CASSQVLSGRGNEQFF. In nucleotides, the CDR3 is TGTGCCAGCAGCCAAGTCCTTAGCGGGAGAGGGAATGAGCAGTTCTTC.

The CDR3 loop reads CASSLKGGTGKNEQFF. Written as DNA, the CDR3 is TGTGCCAGCAGCTTAAAGGGGGGGACAGGGAAGAATGAGCAGTTCTTC. The chain links TRBV7-8 to TRBJ2-1; 9 bases are a match to TRBD1. This CDR3 comprises 16 residues. The germline CDR1 and CDR2 sequences are SGHVS and FQNEAQ. The trim removed 2 bases at V and 7 bases at J, leaving 9 bases unmatched.

The V call is TRBV4-1, the J call TRBJ2-2; possibly TRBD2 for D (6 bases). V dropped 2 bases and J dropped 6 bases, with 19 bases sitting between them. Germline loops: CDR1 MGHRA, CDR2 YSYEKL. There are 17 residues in the CDR3. The CDR3 DNA reads as TGCGCCAGCAGCCAAATAGGAGGAGGGTCTGTCGCCGGGGAGCTGTTTTTT. Translation gives CASSQIGGGSVAGELFF.

V and J are TRBV29-1 and TRBJ1-1; 8 bases fit TRBD1. V was pared by 4 bases and J by 4 bases, with 5 bases of the junction left unmatched. This CDR3 spans 13 amino acids. Germline V gives CDR1 SQVTM, CDR2 ANQGSEA. The DNA of the CDR3 is TGCAGCGTTGTGCGGACAGGGACCACTGAAGCTTTCTTT. Protein product: CSVVRTGTTEAFF.

The sample holds one count of this clone. The chain links TRBV9 to TRBJ2-3, with 7 nucleotides matching TRBD2. The CDR3 has 16 residues. The V and J ends lost 0 bases and 2 bases, in that order; junction bases with no gene match: 6. Germline V gives CDR1 SGDLS, CDR2 YYNGEE. This CDR3 is CASSVVGRGITDTQYF. In DNA, the CDR3 is TGTGCCAGCAGCGTAGTAGGGAGGGGAATCACAGATACGCAGTATTTT.

The chain uses TRBV9 and TRBJ1-6, with a weak D call TRBD1 (5 bases). This CDR3 contains 14 residues. Germline loops: CDR1 SGDLS, CDR2 YYNGEE. Trimming removed 3 bases at V and 10 bases at J, with 14 bases between. The CDR3 region is CASSEGGGSSPLHF. The CDR3 coding sequence is TGTGCCAGCAGCGAGGGCGGGGGGAGCTCACCCCTCCACTTT.

In DNA, the CDR3 is TGTGCCAGCAGTGCGACAGGGGGCTCTGGAAACACCATATATTTT. Amino acids: CASSATGGSGNTIYF. V usage is TRBV2 and J usage is TRBJ1-3; 9 bases map to TRBD1. Germline V lookup: CDR1 SNHLY, CDR2 FYNNEI. CDR3 size: 15 residues. The ends lost 4 bases at V and 0 bases at J; junction bases unmatched: 1.

This clone was found once. This chain connects TRBV7-2 to TRBJ2-2, with D hard to call. The CDR3 loop spans 15 amino acids. V lost 5 bases and J lost 6, with 16 bases in between. The germline V gene has CDR1 SGHTA and CDR2 FQGNSA. The CDR3 bases are TGTGCCAGCAGCCCTGACCCTTCTCGGGCCGGGGAGCTGTTTTTT. It specifies CASSPDPSRAGELFF.

The rearrangement uses TRBV2 and TRBJ2-5, with a weak D call TRBD2 (7 bases). This CDR3 has 13 residues. V was cut by 9 bases and J by 5 bases, with 16 bases left in between. Germline CDR1 is SNHLY and CDR2 is FYNNEI. The CDR3, as DNA: TGTGCCAGTCCCGGGGGGCCGGGTGAGACCCAGTACTTC. It encodes CASPGGPGETQYF. Combining the CDR3 with reference TRBV2 and TRBJ2-5 gives the whole variable domain EPEVTQTPSHQVTQMGQEVILRCVPISNHLYFYWYRQILGQKVEFLVSFYNNEISEKSEIFDDQFSVERPDGSNFTLKIRSTKLEDSAMYFCASPGGPGETQYFGPGTRLLVL.

The rearrangement joins TRBV30 to TRBJ1-3, with D unclear. The CDR3 is 14 residues long. V lost 5 bases to trimming and J lost 4 bases, with 15 bases between them. CDR1 and CDR2 (germline): GTSNPN, SVGIG (reference sequence). The CDR3 DNA reads as TGTGCCTGGGGCCCGCCGGCGGGGGGAAACACCATATATTTT. Protein sequence: CAWGPPAGGNTIYF.

Turning to this clone: A read error may account for a junction end that differs from germline. V is TRBV7-2 and J is TRBJ1-5, with 8 bases lining up with TRBD1. This CDR3 is 12 amino acids long. Looked up from germline, CDR1 is SGHTA and CDR2 is FQGNSA. The chain's CDR3 is CASSKNRGTLYF. The CDR3 coding sequence is TGTGCCAGCAGCAAAAACAGGGGGACCTTGTATTTT.

The chain links TRBV5-4 to TRBJ2-2; 8 positions match TRBD1. There are 16 residues in the CDR3. The V and J ends lost 3 bases and 1 base, in that order; junction bases with no gene match: 5. The V gene's germline CDR1 is SGHNT and CDR2 YYREEE (reference sequence). CDR3 in amino acids: CASSWDRRLNTGELFF. The CDR3 DNA reads as TGTGCCAGCAGCTGGGACAGGAGACTGAACACCGGGGAGCTGTTTTTT.